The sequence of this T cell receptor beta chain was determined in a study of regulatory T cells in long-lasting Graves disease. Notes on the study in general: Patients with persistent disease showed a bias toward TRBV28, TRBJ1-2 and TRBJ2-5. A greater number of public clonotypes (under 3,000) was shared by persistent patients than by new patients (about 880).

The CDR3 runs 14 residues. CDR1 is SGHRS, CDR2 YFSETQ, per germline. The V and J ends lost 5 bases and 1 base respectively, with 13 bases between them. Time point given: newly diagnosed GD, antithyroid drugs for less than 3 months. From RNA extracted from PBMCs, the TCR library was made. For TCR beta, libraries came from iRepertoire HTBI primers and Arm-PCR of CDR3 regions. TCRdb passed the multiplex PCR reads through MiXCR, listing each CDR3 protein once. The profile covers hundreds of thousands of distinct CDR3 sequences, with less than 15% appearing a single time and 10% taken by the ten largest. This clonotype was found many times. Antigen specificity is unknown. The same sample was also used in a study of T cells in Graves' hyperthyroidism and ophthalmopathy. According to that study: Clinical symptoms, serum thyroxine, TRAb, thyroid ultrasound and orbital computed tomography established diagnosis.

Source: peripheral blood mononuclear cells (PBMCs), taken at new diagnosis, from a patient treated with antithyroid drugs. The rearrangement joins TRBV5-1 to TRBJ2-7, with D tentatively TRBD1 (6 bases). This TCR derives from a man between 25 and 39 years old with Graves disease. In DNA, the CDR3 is TGCGCCAGCAGGTTCGGCAGGGGATCCTACGAGCAGTACTTC. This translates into CASRFGRGSYEQYF.